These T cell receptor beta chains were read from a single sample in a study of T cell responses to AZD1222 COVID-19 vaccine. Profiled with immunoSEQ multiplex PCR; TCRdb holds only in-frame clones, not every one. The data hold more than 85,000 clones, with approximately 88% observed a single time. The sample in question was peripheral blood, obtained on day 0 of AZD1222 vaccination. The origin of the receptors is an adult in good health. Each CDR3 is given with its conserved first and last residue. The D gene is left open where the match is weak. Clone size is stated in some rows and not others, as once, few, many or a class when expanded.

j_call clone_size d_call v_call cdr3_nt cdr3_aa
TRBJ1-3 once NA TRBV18 TGTGCCAGCTCACCACCGTCCAACTCTGGAAACACCATATATTTT CASSPPSNSGNTIYF
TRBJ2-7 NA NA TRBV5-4 TGTGCCAGCAGCTCGGGGGGCGCCGAGCAGTACTTC CASSSGGAEQYF
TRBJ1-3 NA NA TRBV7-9 TGTGCCAGCAGCTTAGAGACAGTTGGAAACACCATATATTTT CASSLETVGNTIYF
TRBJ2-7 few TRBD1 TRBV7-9 TGTGCCAGCAGCCGGGACAGGAACTCCTACGAGCAGTACTTC CASSRDRNSYEQYF
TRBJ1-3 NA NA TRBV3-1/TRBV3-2 TGTGCCAGCAGCCCGGTTTGGGGGGTAGGAAACACCATATATTTT CASSPVWGVGNTIYF
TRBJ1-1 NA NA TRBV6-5 TGTGCCAGCAGTTACGGGGCTAGGGGAGAAGCTTTCTTT CASSYGARGEAFF
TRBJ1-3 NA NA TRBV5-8 TGTGCCAGCAGCTTGCGTACCCTCTCTGGAAACACCATATATTTT CASSLRTLSGNTIYF
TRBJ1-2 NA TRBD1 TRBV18 TGTGCCAGCTCACCCCCGGACAGGGGCAACTATGGCTACACCTTC CASSPPDRGNYGYTF
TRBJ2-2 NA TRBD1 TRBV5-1 TGCGCCAGCAGCCCGAGACAGGGCGCCTCCGGGGAGCTGTTTTTT CASSPRQGASGELFF
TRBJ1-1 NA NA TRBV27 TGTGCCAGCAGTTTTGGGGGGAAGAACACTGAAGCTTTCTTT CASSFGGKNTEAFF
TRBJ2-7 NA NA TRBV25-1 TGTGCCAGCAGTTCGACGGGAACCTACGAGCAGTACTTC CASSSTGTYEQYF
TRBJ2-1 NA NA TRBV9 TGTGCCAGTGGGGCGGGGCCAAATGAGCAGTTCTTC CASGAGPNEQFF
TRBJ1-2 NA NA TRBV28 TGTGCCAGCGGCGACAGGAACCGGGTTGGCTACACCTTC CASGDRNRVGYTF
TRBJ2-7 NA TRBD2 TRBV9 TGTGCCAGCAGCGTAGGACTAGCGGGGCCTTTAGATTACGAGCAGTACTTC CASSVGLAGPLDYEQYF
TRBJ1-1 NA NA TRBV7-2 TGTGCCAGCAGCATGAACACTGAAGCTTTCTTT CASSMNTEAFF
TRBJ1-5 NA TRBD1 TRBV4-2 TGTGCCAGCAGCTTGAGACAGGGAGATTATAGCAATCAGCCCCAGCATTTT CASSLRQGDYSNQPQHF
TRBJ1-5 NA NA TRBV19 TGTGCAGTCGGGGGGGACCAACAGCCCCAGCATTTT CAVGGDQQPQHF
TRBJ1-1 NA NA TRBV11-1 TGTGCCAGCAGCTCCACAGGCTCCATCACTGAAGCTTTCTTT CASSSTGSITEAFF
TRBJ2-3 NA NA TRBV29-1 TGCAGCGTCACCCCGCAGGGCGACACAGATACGCAGTATTTT CSVTPQGDTDTQYF
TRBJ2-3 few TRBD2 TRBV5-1 TGCGCCAGCAGCTTATTTGGACTAGCGGGAGTGCGAAGCACAGATACGCAGTATTTT CASSLFGLAGVRSTDTQYF
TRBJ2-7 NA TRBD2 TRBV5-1 TGCGCCAGCAGCTTGACCGGGACTAGTGTCTACGAGCAGTACTTC CASSLTGTSVYEQYF
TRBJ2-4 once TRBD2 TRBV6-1 TGTGCCAGCAGTGAGGGACTAGCCAAGAACATTCAGTACTTC CASSEGLAKNIQYF
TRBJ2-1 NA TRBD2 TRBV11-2 TGTGCCAGCACCCCCCTAGCGGGAGGGTACAATGAGCAGTTCTTC CASTPLAGGYNEQFF
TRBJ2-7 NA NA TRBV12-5 TGTGCTAGTGGTTTGGTATCCTACGAGCAGTACTTC CASGLVSYEQYF
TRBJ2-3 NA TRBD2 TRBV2 TGTGCCAGCAGTGAATGGCTAGCGGGAGTGACAGATACGCAGTATTTT CASSEWLAGVTDTQYF
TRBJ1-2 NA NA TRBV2 TGTGCCCCCCTTACGGCAAGAGGAGGCTACACCTTC CAPLTARGGYTF
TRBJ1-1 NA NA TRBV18 TGTGCCAGCTCACCGGGAACCACTGAAGCTTTCTTT CASSPGTTEAFF
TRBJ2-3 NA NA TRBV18 TGTGCCAGCTCACCAGATTGGAGCAGGGCAGATACGCAGTATTTT CASSPDWSRADTQYF
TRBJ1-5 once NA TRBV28 TGTGCCAGCAGAACCCAGGGGTTGGGGAGCAATCAGCCCCAGCATTTT CASRTQGLGSNQPQHF
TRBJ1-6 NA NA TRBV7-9 TGTGCCAGCAGCCCAGGCGGGGTCTCCTATAATTCACCCCTCCACTTT CASSPGGVSYNSPLHF